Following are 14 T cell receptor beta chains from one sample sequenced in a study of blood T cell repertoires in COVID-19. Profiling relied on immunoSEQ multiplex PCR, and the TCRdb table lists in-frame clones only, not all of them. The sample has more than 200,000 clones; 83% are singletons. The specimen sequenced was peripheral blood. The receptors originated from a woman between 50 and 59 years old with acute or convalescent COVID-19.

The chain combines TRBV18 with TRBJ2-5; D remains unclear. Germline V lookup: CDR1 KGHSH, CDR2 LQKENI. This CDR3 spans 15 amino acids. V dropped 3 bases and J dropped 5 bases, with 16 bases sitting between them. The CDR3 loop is CASSPVRVSMETQYF. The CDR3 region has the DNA TGTGCCAGCTCACCCGTTCGGGTGTCGATGGAGACCCAGTACTTC. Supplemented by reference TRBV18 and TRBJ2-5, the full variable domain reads NAGVMQNPRHLVRRRGQEARLRCSPMKGHSHVYWYRQLPEEGLKFMVYLQKENIIDESGMPKERFSAEFPKEGPSILRIQQVVRGDSAAYFCASSPVRVSMETQYFGPGTRLLVL.

The CDR3 sequence: CASSLEAGESYEQYF. The DNA of the CDR3 is TGCGCCAGCAGCTTGGAAGCAGGGGAGTCCTACGAGCAGTACTTC. The chain links TRBV5-1 to TRBJ2-7, with a possible D match to TRBD1 (6 bases). Trimming shortened V by 0 bases and J by 1 base, and 11 bases separated the two germline ends. Germline loops: CDR1 SGHRS, CDR2 YFSETQ. The CDR3 loop spans 15 amino acids. Variable domain in full (rest from reference TRBV5-1 and TRBJ2-7): KAGVTQTPRYLIKTRGQQVTLSCSPISGHRSVSWYQQTPGQGLQFLFEYFSETQRNKGNFPGRFSGRQFSNSRSEMNVSTLELGDSALYLCASSLEAGESYEQYFGPGTRLTVT.

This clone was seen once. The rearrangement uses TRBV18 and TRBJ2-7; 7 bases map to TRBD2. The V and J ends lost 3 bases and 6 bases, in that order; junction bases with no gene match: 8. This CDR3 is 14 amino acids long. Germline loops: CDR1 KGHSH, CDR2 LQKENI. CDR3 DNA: TGTGCCAGCTCACCCCCGGGGGGAACGTCCGAGCAGTACTTC. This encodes CASSPPGGTSEQYF.

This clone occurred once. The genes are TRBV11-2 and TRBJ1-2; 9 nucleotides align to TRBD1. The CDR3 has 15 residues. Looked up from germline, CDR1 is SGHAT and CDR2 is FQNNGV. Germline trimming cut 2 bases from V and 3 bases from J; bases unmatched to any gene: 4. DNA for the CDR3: TGTGCCAGCAGCTTAAATTGGGACAGGGACTATGGCTACACCTTC. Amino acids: CASSLNWDRDYGYTF. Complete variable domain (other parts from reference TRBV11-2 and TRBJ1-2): EAGVAQSPRYKIIEKRQSVAFWCNPISGHATLYWYQQILGQGPKLLIQFQNNGVVDDSQLPKDRFSAERLKGVDSTLKIQPAKLEDSAVYLCASSLNWDRDYGYTFGSGTRLTVV.

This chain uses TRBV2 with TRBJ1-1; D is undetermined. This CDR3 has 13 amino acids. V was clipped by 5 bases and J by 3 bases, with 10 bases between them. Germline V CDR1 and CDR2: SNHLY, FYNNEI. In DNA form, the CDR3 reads TGTGCCAGCAGTCGGCGGTTGGACACTGAAGCTTTCTTT. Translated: CASSRRLDTEAFF.

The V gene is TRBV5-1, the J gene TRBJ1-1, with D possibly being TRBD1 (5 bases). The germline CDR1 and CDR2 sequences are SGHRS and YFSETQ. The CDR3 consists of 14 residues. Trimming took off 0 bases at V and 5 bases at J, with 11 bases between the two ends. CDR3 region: CASSLATEGTEAFF. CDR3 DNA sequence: TGCGCCAGCAGCTTGGCCACGGAGGGGACTGAAGCTTTCTTT.

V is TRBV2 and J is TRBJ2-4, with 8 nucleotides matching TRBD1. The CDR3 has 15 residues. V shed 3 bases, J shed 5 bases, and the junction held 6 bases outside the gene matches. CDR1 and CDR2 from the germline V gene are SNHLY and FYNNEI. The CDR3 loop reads CASSEEGQGQNIQYF. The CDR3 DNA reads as TGTGCCAGCAGTGAGGAAGGACAGGGCCAAAACATTCAGTACTTC.

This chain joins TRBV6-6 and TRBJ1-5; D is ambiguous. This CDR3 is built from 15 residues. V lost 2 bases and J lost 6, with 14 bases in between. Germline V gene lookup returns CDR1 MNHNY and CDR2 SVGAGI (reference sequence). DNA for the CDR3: TGTGCCAGCAGTTACGGCCCACAAACGGGTCAGCCCCAGCATTTT. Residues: CASSYGPQTGQPQHF.

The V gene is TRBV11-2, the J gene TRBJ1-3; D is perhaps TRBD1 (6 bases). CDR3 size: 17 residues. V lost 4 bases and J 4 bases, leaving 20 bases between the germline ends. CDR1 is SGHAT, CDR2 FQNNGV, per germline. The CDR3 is CASSSSFTGLAGNTIYF. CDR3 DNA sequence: TGTGCCAGCAGCTCTTCCTTTACAGGGCTCGCCGGAAACACCATATATTTT. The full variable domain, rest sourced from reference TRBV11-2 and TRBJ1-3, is EAGVAQSPRYKIIEKRQSVAFWCNPISGHATLYWYQQILGQGPKLLIQFQNNGVVDDSQLPKDRFSAERLKGVDSTLKIQPAKLEDSAVYLCASSSSFTGLAGNTIYFGEGSWLTVV.

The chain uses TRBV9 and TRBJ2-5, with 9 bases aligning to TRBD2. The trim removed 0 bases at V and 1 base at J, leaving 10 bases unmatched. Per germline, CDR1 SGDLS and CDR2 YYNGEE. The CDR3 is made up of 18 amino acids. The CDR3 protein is CASSVGRGLALIQETQYF. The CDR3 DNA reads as TGTGCCAGCAGCGTAGGGCGGGGACTAGCCCTGATCCAAGAGACCCAGTACTTC. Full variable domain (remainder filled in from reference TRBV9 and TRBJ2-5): DSGVTQTPKHLITATGQRVTLRCSPRSGDLSVYWYQQSLDQGLQFLIQYYNGEERAKGNILERFSAQQFPDLHSELNLSSLELGDSALYFCASSVGRGLALIQETQYFGPGTRLLVL.

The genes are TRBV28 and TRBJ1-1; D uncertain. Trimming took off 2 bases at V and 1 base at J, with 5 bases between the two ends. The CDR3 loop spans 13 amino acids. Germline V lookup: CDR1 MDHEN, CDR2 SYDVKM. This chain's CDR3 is CASSLLGNTEAFF. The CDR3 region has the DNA TGTGCCAGCAGTTTACTCGGGAACACTGAAGCTTTCTTT.

CDR3 loop: CASSTTGWDTEAFF. The CDR3 DNA is TGTGCCAGCAGCACGACAGGGTGGGACACTGAAGCTTTCTTT. This chain links TRBV6-5 with TRBJ1-1, with 7 positions matching TRBD1. Germline trimming cut 6 bases from V and 3 bases from J; bases unmatched to any gene: 7. CDR1 is MNHEY, CDR2 SVGAGI, per germline. This CDR3 is built from 14 residues.

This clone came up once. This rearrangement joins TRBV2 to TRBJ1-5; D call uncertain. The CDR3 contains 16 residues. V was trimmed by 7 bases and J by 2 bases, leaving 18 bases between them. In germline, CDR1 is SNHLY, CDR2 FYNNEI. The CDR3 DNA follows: TGTGCCAGCATGATCTTCCCCGGTTCGGGCAATCAGCCCCAGCATTTT. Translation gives CASMIFPGSGNQPQHF.

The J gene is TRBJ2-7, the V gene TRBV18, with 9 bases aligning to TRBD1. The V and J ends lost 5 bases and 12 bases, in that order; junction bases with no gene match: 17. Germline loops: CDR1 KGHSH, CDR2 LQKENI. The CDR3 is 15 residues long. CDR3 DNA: TGTGCCAGCTCAAACTCAGGACAGGGGAAGGTCATGAGGTACTTC. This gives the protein CASSNSGQGKVMRYF.